The source of this TCR beta chain is a study of T cell responses to AZD1222 COVID-19 vaccine. V lost 4 bases and J lost 7; bases outside the gene matches: 8. The length of the CDR3 is 14 residues. The germline CDR1 and CDR2 sequences are SGHRS and YFSETQ. TCRdb's copy holds only in-frame clones and misses some; the assay was immunoSEQ multiplex PCR. Counted here are 100,000 to 150,000 clones, approximately 91% occurring once; the ten biggest clones make up around 0.99%. The receptor was derived from an adult who received the AZD1222 COVID-19 vaccine. J is TRBJ2-5 and V is TRBV5-1, with 9 positions matching TRBD2. The sample here was peripheral blood, taken 28 days after the second AZD1222 dose. The CDR3 coding sequence is TGCGCCAGCAGCCGGCGGACTAGCGAGGGGACCCAGTACTTC. This gives the protein CASSRRTSEGTQYF.